The 21 T cell receptor beta chains below were found in one sample sequenced in a study of blood T cell repertoires in COVID-19. Clones were sequenced by immunoSEQ multiplex PCR, and TCRdb holds only the in-frame ones, with some missing. The table lists fewer than 350,000 clones, around 90% of them singletons. The source material was peripheral blood. The source of these receptors is a man between 18 and 29 years old with active or convalescent COVID-19.

The J gene is TRBJ1-3, the V gene TRBV4-2; a possible D gene is TRBD1 (5 bases). This CDR3 has 17 amino acids. V shed 0 bases and J shed 0 bases, with 12 bases lying between them. CDR1 and CDR2 (germline): LGHNA, YNFKEQ. This CDR3 reads CASSQEWGLISGNTIYF. CDR3 in DNA: TGTGCCAGCAGCCAAGAATGGGGCCTTATCTCTGGAAACACCATATATTTT.

As concerns this clone: At the DNA level, this CDR3 is encoded by other sequences in the same sample as well. The V call is TRBV5-1, the J call TRBJ1-3; no clear D gene. Trimming pared 4 bases from V and 0 bases from J, leaving 5 bases between. This CDR3 has 13 residues. Germline CDR1 is SGHRS and CDR2 is YFSETQ. CDR3 DNA sequence: TGCGCCAGCAGCAGCCTCTCTGGAAACACCATATATTTT. The encoded protein is CASSSLSGNTIYF.

The rearrangement links TRBV9 to TRBJ1-6, with a weak D call TRBD1 (6 bases). The CDR3 loop spans 14 amino acids. The V gene's germline CDR1 is SGDLS and CDR2 YYNGEE. The V and J ends lost 2 bases and 9 bases respectively, with 12 bases between them. The CDR3 region is CASSVSGAGSPLHF. The CDR3 coding sequence is TGTGCCAGCAGCGTCTCAGGGGCGGGTTCACCCCTCCACTTT.

The gene calls are TRBV6-5 and TRBJ2-7; 10 bases line up with TRBD1. J lost 1 base, V lost 4 bases, and 4 bases had no gene match. Germline CDR1 reads MNHEY; CDR2 reads SVGAGI. This CDR3 region has 15 residues. Here the CDR3 reads CASSFGTGVSYEQYF. Here the CDR3 DNA reads TGTGCCAGCAGTTTCGGGACAGGGGTATCCTACGAGCAGTACTTC.

This chain links TRBV20-1 with TRBJ1-2; D is ambiguous. Germline assignment: CDR1 DFQATT and CDR2 SNEGSKA (reference sequence). V dropped 6 bases and J dropped 5 bases, with 10 bases sitting between them. The CDR3 is 11 residues long. CDR3 region: CSAMAGYGYTF. The CDR3 DNA reads TGCAGTGCCATGGCGGGGTATGGCTACACCTTC.

This CDR3 reads CASSEMAPYEQYF. The CDR3 nucleotides read TGTGCCAGCAGTGAAATGGCCCCCTACGAGCAGTACTTC. V gene TRBV6-1 combines with J gene TRBJ2-7, with unresolved D. This CDR3 has 13 amino acids. CDR1 is MNHNS, CDR2 SASEGT, per germline. V lost 2 bases to trimming and J lost 2 bases, with 7 bases between them.

This chain links TRBV6-2 or TRBV6-3 with TRBJ1-1; D is ambiguous. Germline V gene data show CDR1 as MNHEY and CDR2 as SVGEGT. V was cut by 4 bases and J by 7 bases, with 22 bases left in between. This CDR3 region has 16 residues. The CDR3, as DNA: TGTGCCAGCAGTTCGTTAGAGGACTACCGCGAACATGAAGCTTTCTTT. Amino acids: CASSSLEDYREHEAFF.

J is TRBJ2-7 and V is TRBV6-2 or TRBV6-3; D is perhaps TRBD1 (6 bases). The CDR3 loop spans 15 amino acids. Trimming removed 2 bases at V and 2 bases at J, with 13 bases between. Per germline, CDR1 MNHEY and CDR2 SVGEGT. DNA of the CDR3: TGTGCCAGCAGTTACGAGGTCAGGGGCCCCTACGAGCAGTACTTC. It encodes CASSYEVRGPYEQYF.

The chain recombines TRBV6-6 with TRBJ1-4; no firm D call. V was shortened by 6 bases and J by 0 bases, with 8 bases between the two germline ends. CDR1 is MNHNY and CDR2 is SVGAGI in the germline V gene (reference sequence). This CDR3 region has 14 residues. This CDR3 is CASSQLATNEKLFF. The CDR3 nucleotides are TGTGCCAGCAGCCAACTAGCAACTAATGAAAAACTGTTTTTT.

This clone was counted only a few times. V and J are TRBV19 and TRBJ1-1; 8 bases map to TRBD1. There are 18 residues in the CDR3. Trimming took 7 bases from V and 0 from J; bases not matched to a gene: 16. Germline V gene data show CDR1 as LNHDA and CDR2 as SQIVND (reference sequence). CDR3: CASTRPPGRGLVNTEAFF. The CDR3 nucleotides read TGTGCCAGTACCAGACCCCCCGGCAGGGGGCTGGTGAACACTGAAGCTTTCTTT.

The chain couples TRBV11-2 to TRBJ2-1; perhaps TRBD2 as D (5 bases). V was trimmed by 1 base and J by 0 bases, leaving 7 bases between them. Germline V gene sequence: CDR1 SGHAT, CDR2 FQNNGV. The CDR3 length is 15 residues. The CDR3 DNA follows: TGTGCCAGCAGCTTAGGCGGGTTCTCCTACAATGAGCAGTTCTTC. This sequence encodes CASSLGGFSYNEQFF.

The J gene is TRBJ1-2, the V gene TRBV11-2; D perhaps matches TRBD1 (6 bases). Germline assignment: CDR1 SGHAT and CDR2 FQNNGV. The CDR3 runs 15 residues. V lost 5 bases and J 6 bases, leaving 19 bases between the germline ends. For the CDR3, the DNA is TGTGCCAGCAGCGGGGGCGCAGGGTATGCCGATGGCTACACCTTC. This gives the protein CASSGGAGYADGYTF.

This clone was counted a single time. The V gene is TRBV27, the J gene TRBJ1-2; a weak D match, TRBD1 (5 bases). The V gene lost 6 bases and the J gene lost 2 bases, with 10 bases spanning the gap. Germline V CDR1 and CDR2: MNHEY, SMNVEV (reference sequence). The CDR3 covers 13 residues. The CDR3 DNA is TGTGCCAGCAGCCCCGCAGGGAACTATGGCTACACCTTC. Translating gives CASSPAGNYGYTF.

The J gene is TRBJ1-3, the V gene TRBV6-5, with 11 bases matching TRBD1. This CDR3 is built from 14 residues. V was pared by 8 bases and J by 1 base, with 1 base of the junction left unmatched. The V gene's germline CDR1 is MNHEY and CDR2 SVGAGI. This CDR3 is CASRDRGSGNTIYF. The CDR3 bases are TGTGCCAGCCGGGACAGGGGGTCTGGAAACACCATATATTTT.

The gene calls are TRBV12-5 and TRBJ1-1, with D unresolved. The germline V gene encodes CDR1 LGHNT and CDR2 FRNRAP. The germline V and J ends were trimmed by 7 bases and 0 bases, with 15 bases remaining between them. The length of the CDR3 is 15 residues. CDR3 nucleotides: TGTGCTAGTGCGGGGAGAATAAGACTGAACACTGAAGCTTTCTTT. It specifies CASAGRIRLNTEAFF.

This sequence joins TRBV7-2 and TRBJ2-5; 12 nucleotides align to TRBD1. V was pared by 5 bases and J by 3 bases, with 10 bases of the junction left unmatched. CDR3 length equals 17 residues. Germline V lookup: CDR1 SGHTA, CDR2 FQGNSA. CDR3 bases: TGTGCCAGCAGCCAACTTTCCGGGACAGGGGGCGAAGAGACCCAGTACTTC. Its translation is CASSQLSGTGGEETQYF.

The sample holds a few counts of this clone. J is TRBJ2-7 and V is TRBV11-2; TRBD2 is a possible D gene (7 bases). Trimming pared 2 bases from V and 5 bases from J, leaving 13 bases between. The germline V gene encodes CDR1 SGHAT and CDR2 FQNNGV. The CDR3 covers 14 residues. CDR3 sequence (DNA): TGTGCCAGCAGCTTACCCCGGGGGGCCCACGAGCAGTACTTC. It translates to CASSLPRGAHEQYF.

This rearrangement joins TRBV6-2 or TRBV6-3 to TRBJ2-1, with D possibly matching TRBD2 (5 bases). The germline V gene has CDR1 MNHEY and CDR2 SVGEGT. V shed 5 bases and J shed 6 bases, with 14 bases lying between them. The CDR3 is 14 amino acids. This CDR3 reads CASSLSGASNEQFF. The CDR3 nucleotides are TGTGCCAGCAGTCTGAGCGGCGCCTCCAATGAGCAGTTCTTC.

The rearrangement links TRBV14 to TRBJ2-3, with 11 bases fitting TRBD1. The CDR3 consists of 16 residues. Germline trimming cut 3 bases from V and 4 bases from J; bases unmatched to any gene: 6. Germline values: CDR1 SGHDN, CDR2 FVKESK. The CDR3 region has the DNA TGTGCCAGCAGCCACTGGGACAGGGGGAAGGCAGATACGCAGTATTTT. As protein: CASSHWDRGKADTQYF.

V usage is TRBV13 and J usage is TRBJ2-7; D gene uncertain. Looked up from germline, CDR1 is PRHDT and CDR2 is FYEKMQ (reference sequence). This CDR3 comprises 14 residues. Trimming cost V 5 bases and J 2 bases, with 13 bases left between them. The CDR3, as DNA: TGTGCCAGCAGCCACAAAGACAAAACCTACGAGCAGTACTTC. Amino acid sequence: CASSHKDKTYEQYF.

The chain recombines TRBV19 with TRBJ1-1, with 7 bases matching TRBD1. In germline, CDR1 is LNHDA, CDR2 SQIVND (reference sequence). V was pared by 7 bases and J by 0 bases, with 5 bases of the junction left unmatched. The CDR3 extends over 14 amino acids. CDR3 sequence reads: CASTSRGLNTEAFF. The CDR3 region has the DNA TGTGCCAGTACCTCGAGGGGGCTGAACACTGAAGCTTTCTTT.